This T cell receptor beta chain was profiled in a study of shared clonotypes between healthy human individuals. Overall study findings and caveats: Relative to clonotypes present in all four donors, those not shared had lower generation probabilities.

It was at deep level that the assay was run. The protocol was immunoSEQ multiplex PCR, while the TCRdb copy is restricted to in-frame clones and leaves out a portion. The sample has just under 350,000 clones, around 70% seen once. Germline assignment: CDR1 SGHRS and CDR2 YFSETQ. The CDR3 has 21 amino acids. V was clipped by 6 bases and J by 2 bases; unmatched bases: 26. With regard to this clone: Its antigen remains unidentified.

The sequenced material came from memory CD4+ T cells sorted from blood. Subset noted: CD45RA-negative fraction. The chain joins TRBV5-1 to TRBJ2-5; 9 nucleotides align to TRBD2. The sequence was obtained from a man aged 25-45 years in good health. In DNA, the CDR3 is TGCGCCAGCAAACTGACAGAAGCCGGGACTAGCCGCTTCCTCGAACAAGAGACCCAGTACTTC. Protein sequence: CASKLTEAGTSRFLEQETQYF.